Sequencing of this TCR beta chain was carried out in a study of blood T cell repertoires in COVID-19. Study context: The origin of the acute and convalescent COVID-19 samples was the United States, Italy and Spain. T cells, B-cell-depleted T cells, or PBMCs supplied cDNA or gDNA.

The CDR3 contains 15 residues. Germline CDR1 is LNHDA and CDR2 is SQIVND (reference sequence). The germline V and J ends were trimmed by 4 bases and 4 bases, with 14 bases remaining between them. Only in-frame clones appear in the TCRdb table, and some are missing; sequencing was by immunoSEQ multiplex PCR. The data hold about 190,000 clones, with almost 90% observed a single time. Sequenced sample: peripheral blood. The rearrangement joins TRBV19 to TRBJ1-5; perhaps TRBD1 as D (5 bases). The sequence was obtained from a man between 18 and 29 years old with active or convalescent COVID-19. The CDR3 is CASSTGTKGNQPQHF. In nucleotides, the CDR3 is TGTGCCAGTAGTACCGGGACTAAGGGAAATCAGCCCCAGCATTTT.